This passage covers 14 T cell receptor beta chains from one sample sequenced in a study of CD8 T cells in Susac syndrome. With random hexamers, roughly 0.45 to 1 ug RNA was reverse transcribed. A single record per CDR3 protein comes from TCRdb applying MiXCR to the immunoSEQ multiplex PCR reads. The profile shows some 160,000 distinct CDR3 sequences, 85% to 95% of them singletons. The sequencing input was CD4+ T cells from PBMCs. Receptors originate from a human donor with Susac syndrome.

The CDR3 loop is CASSFTGMPSNEQFF. CDR3 nucleotide sequence: TGCGCCAGCAGCTTTACAGGGATGCCTTCAAATGAGCAGTTCTTC. This sequence joins TRBV5-1 and TRBJ2-1; TRBD1 might be the D (6 bases). The germline V gene encodes CDR1 SGHRS and CDR2 YFSETQ. The CDR3 loop spans 15 amino acids. V lost 2 bases and J 7 bases, leaving 16 bases between the germline ends.

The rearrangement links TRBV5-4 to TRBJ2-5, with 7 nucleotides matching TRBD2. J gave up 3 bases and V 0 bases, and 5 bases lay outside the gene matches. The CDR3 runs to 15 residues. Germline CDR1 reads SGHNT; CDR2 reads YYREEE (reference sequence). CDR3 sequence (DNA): TGTGCCAGCAGCTTGGAGTCTAGCGGAAAAGAGACCCAGTACTTC. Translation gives CASSLESSGKETQYF.

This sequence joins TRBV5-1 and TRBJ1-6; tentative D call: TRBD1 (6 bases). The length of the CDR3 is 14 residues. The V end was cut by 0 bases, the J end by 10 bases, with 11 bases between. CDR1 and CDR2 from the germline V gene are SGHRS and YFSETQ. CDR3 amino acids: CASSLGQAESPLHF. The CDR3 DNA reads TGCGCCAGCAGCTTGGGACAGGCAGAATCACCCCTCCACTTT.

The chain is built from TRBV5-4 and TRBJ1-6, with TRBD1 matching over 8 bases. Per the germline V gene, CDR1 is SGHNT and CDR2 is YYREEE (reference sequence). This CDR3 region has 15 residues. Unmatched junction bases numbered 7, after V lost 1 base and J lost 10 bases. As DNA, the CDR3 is TGTGCCAGCAGCTTGACTGGGACAGGTCGCTCACCCCTCCACTTT. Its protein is CASSLTGTGRSPLHF.

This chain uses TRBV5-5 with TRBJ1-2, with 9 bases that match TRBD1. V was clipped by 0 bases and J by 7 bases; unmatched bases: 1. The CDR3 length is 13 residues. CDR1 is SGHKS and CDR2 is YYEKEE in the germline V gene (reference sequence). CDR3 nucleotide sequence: TGTGCCAGCAGCTTGGTGGACAGGGGTGGCTACACCTTC. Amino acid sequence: CASSLVDRGGYTF.

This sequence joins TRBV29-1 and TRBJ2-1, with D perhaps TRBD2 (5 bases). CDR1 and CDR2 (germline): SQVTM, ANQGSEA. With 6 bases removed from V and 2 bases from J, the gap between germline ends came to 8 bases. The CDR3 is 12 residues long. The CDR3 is CSVEDPYNEQFF. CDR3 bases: TGCAGCGTGGAGGACCCCTACAATGAGCAGTTCTTC.

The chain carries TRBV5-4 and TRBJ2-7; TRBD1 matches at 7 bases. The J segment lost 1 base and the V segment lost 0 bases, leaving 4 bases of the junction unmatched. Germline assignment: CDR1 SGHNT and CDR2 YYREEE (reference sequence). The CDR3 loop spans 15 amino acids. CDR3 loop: CASSLGSGQSYEQYF. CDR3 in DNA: TGTGCCAGCAGCTTGGGATCGGGACAGTCCTACGAGCAGTACTTC.

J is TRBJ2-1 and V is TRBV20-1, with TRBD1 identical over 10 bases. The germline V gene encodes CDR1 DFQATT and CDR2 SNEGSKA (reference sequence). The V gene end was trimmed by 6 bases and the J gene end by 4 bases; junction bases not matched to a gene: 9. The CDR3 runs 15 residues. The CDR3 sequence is CSAAGQGSYYNEQFF. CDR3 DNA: TGCAGTGCCGCGGGACAGGGGTCCTATTACAATGAGCAGTTCTTC.

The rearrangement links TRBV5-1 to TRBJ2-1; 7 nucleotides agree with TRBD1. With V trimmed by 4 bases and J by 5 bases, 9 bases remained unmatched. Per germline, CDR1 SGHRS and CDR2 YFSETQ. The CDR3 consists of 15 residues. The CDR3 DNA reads TGCGCCAGCAGCCGACAGGGAGCGCCGGACAATGAGCAGTTCTTC. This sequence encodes CASSRQGAPDNEQFF. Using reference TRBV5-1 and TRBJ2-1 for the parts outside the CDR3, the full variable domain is KAGVTQTPRYLIKTRGQQVTLSCSPISGHRSVSWYQQTPGQGLQFLFEYFSETQRNKGNFPGRFSGRQFSNSRSEMNVSTLELGDSALYLCASSRQGAPDNEQFFGPGTRLTVL.

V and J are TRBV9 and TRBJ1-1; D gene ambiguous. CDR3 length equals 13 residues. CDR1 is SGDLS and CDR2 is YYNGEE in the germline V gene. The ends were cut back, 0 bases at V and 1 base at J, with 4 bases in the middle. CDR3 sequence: CASSVGKNTEAFF. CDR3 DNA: TGTGCCAGCAGCGTAGGCAAGAACACTGAAGCTTTCTTT.

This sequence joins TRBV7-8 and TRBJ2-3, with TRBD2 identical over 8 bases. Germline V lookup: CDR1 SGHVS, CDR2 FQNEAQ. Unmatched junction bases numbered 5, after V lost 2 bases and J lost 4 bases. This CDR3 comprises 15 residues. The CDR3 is CASSLWLLAADTQYF. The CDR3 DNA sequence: TGTGCCAGCAGCTTATGGTTACTAGCGGCAGATACGCAGTATTTT. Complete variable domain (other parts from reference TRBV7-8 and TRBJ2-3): GAGVSQSPRYKVAKRGQDVALRCDPISGHVSLFWYQQALGQGPEFLTYFQNEAQLDKSGLPSDRFFAERPEGSVSTLKIQRTQQEDSAVYLCASSLWLLAADTQYFGPGTRLTVL.

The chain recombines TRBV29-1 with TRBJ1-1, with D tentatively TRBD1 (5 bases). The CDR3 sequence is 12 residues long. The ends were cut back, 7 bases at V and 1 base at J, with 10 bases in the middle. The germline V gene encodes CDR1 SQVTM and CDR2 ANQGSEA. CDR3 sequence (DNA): TGCAGCGGGGGACGTGGGAACACTGAAGCTTTCTTT. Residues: CSGGRGNTEAFF.

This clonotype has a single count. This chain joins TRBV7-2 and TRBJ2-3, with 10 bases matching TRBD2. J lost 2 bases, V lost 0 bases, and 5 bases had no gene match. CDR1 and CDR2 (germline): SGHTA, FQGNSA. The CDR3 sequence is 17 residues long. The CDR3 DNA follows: TGTGCCAGCAGCTTAGCCCCTAGCGGGGGACTCACAGATACGCAGTATTTT. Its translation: CASSLAPSGGLTDTQYF.

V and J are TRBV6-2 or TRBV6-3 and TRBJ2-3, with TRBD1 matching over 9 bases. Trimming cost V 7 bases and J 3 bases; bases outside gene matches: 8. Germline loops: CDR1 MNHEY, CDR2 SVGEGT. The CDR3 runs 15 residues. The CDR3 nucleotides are TGTGCCAGCACCCTGCGGGACAGGGCTACAGATACGCAGTATTTT. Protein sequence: CASTLRDRATDTQYF.